Shown below are 2 T cell receptor beta chains from a single sample sequenced in a study of CD8 T cells in Susac syndrome. RNA totalling about 0.5 to 1 ug underwent reverse transcription with random hexamers. TCRdb reprocessed the immunoSEQ multiplex PCR reads via MiXCR and lists one record per CDR3 protein. Of roughly 150,000 distinct CDR3 sequences listed, roughly 94% are singletons. Material for sequencing was CD8+ T cells from PBMCs. These receptors came from a human donor with multiple sclerosis.

This clonotype has just one count. The V call is TRBV29-1, the J call TRBJ1-1; D call uncertain. The germline gives CDR1 SQVTM, CDR2 ANQGSEA. Trimming pared 2 bases from V and 6 bases from J, leaving 10 bases between. CDR3 length: 12 residues. The CDR3 reads CSVEKERAEAFF. The CDR3 bases are TGCAGCGTTGAAAAGGAGAGGGCTGAAGCTTTCTTT.

A word on this clonotype: Germline is not matched at one junction end, which may reflect a read error. This chain connects TRBV30 to TRBJ1-2, with a possible D match to TRBD1 (6 bases). CDR3 length: 12 amino acids. Per germline, CDR1 GTSNPN and CDR2 SVGIG (reference sequence). CDR3 amino acids: CTIRGEDYGYTF. The CDR3 DNA sequence: TGCACTATCAGGGGAGAGGACTATGGCTACACCTTC.